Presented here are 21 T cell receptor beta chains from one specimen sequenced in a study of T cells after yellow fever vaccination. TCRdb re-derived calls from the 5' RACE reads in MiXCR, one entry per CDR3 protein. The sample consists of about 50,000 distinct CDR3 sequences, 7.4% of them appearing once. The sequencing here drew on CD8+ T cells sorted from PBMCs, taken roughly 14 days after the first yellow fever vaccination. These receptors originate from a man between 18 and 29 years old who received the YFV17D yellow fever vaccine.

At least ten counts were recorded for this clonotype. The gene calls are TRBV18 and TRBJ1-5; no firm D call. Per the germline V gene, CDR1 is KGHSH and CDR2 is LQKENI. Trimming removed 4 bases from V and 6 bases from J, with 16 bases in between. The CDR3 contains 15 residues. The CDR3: CASSRAGSGIQPQHF. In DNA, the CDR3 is TGTGCCAGCTCACGGGCGGGGTCAGGAATTCAGCCCCAGCATTTT.

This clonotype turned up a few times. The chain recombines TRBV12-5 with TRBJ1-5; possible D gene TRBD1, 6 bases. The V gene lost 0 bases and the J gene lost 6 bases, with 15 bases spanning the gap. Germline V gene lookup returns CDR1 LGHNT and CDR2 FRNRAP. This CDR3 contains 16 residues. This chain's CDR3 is CASGLVPWVGGQPQHF. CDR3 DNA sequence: TGTGCTAGTGGTTTGGTACCGTGGGTAGGGGGTCAGCCCCAGCATTTT.

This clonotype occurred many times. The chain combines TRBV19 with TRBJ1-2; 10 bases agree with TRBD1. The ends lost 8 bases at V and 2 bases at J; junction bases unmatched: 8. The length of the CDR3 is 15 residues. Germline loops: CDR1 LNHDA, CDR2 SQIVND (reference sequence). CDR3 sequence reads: CASSTGGWTNYGYTF. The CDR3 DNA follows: TGTGCCAGTTCGACAGGGGGCTGGACCAACTATGGCTACACCTTC.

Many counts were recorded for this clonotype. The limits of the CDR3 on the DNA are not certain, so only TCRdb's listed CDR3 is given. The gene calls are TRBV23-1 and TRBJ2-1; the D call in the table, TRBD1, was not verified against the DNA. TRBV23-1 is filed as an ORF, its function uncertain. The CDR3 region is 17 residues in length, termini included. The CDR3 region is CAIPFYFCPGGFFEQFF.

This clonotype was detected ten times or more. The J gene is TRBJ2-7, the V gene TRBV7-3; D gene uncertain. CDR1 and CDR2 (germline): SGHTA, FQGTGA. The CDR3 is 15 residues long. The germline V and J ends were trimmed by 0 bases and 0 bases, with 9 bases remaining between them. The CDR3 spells CASSLTSGHSYEQYF. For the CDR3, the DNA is TGTGCCAGCAGCTTAACATCCGGCCACTCCTACGAGCAGTACTTC.

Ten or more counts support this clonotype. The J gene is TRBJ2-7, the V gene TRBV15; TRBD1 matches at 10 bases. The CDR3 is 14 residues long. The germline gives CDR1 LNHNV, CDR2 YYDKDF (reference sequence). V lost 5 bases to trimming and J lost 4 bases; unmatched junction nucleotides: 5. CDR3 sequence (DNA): TGTGCCACCAGCCCCGACAGGGGGCCTTACGAGCAGTACTTC. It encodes CATSPDRGPYEQYF.

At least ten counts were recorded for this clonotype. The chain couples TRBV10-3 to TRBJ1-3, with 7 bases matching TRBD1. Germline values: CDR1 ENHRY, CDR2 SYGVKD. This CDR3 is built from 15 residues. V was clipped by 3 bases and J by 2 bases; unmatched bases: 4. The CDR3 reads CAISDYRGTGNTIYF. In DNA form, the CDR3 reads TGTGCCATCAGTGATTACAGGGGTACTGGAAACACCATATATTTT.

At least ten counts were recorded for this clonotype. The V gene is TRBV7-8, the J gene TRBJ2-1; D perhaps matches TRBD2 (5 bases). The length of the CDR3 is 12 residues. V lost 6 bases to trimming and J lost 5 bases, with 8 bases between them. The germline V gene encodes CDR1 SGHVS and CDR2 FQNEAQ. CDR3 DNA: TGTGCCAGCAGTTGGACTGACAATGAGCAGTTCTTC. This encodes CASSWTDNEQFF.

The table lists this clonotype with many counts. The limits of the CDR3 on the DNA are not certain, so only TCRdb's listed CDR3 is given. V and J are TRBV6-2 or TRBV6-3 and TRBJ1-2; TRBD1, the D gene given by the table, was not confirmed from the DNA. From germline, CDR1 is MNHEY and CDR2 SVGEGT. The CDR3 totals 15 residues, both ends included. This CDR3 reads CASSTSGTGAYGYTF.

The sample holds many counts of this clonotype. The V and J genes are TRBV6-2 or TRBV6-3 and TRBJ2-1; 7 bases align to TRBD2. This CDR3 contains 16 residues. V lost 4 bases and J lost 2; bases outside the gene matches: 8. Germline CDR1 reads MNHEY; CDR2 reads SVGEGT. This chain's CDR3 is CASSSFVGGAYNEQFF. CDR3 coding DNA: TGTGCCAGCAGTTCCTTCGTGGGGGGGGCCTACAATGAGCAGTTCTTC.

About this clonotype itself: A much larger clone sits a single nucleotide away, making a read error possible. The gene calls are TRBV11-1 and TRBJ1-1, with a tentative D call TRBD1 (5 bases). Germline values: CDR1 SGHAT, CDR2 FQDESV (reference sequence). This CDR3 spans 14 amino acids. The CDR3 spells CTSSLTDMNTEAFF. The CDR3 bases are TGTACCAGCAGCTTGACAGATATGAACACTGAAGCTTTCTTT.

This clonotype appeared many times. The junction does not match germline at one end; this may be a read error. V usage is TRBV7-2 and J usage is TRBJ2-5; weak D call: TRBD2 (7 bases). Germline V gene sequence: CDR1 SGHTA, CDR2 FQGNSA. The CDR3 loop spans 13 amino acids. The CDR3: CASSSTKRGGGRF. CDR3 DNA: TGTGCCAGCAGCTCAACCAAAAGGGGGGGGGGTCGCTTC. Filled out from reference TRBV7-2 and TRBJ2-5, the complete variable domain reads GAGVSQSPSNKVTEKGKDVELRCDPISGHTALYWYRQSLGQGLEFLIYFQGNSAPDKSGLPSDRFSAERTGGSVSTLTIQRTQQEDSAVYLCASSSTKRGGGRFGPGTRLLVL.

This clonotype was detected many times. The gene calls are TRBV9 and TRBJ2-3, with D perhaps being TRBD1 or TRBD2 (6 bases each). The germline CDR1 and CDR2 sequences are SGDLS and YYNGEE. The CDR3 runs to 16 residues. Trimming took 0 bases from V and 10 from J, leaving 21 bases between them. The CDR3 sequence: CASSVARGVSPNPQYF. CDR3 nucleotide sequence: TGTGCCAGCAGCGTAGCTAGGGGGGTCTCGCCCAACCCGCAGTATTTT.

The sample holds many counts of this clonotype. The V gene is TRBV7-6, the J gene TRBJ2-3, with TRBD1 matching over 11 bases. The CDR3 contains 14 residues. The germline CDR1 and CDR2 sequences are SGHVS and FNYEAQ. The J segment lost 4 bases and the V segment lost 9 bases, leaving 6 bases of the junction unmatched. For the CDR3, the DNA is TGTGCCAGTATGGACAGGGGGCCTCCAGATACGCAGTATTTT. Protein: CASMDRGPPDTQYF.

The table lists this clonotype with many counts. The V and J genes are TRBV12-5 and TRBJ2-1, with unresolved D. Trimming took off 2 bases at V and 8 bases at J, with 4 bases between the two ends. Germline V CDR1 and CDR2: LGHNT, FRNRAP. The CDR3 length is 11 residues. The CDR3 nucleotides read TGTGCTAGTGGTTTGAGCGATGAGCAGTTCTTC. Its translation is CASGLSDEQFF.

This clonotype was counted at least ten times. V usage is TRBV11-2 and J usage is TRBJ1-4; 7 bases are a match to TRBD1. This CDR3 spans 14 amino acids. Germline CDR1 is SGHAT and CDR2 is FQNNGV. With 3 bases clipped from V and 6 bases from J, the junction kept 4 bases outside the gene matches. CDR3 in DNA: TGTGCCAGCAGCTTTAAGGGGGCAGATGAAAAACTGTTTTTT. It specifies CASSFKGADEKLFF.

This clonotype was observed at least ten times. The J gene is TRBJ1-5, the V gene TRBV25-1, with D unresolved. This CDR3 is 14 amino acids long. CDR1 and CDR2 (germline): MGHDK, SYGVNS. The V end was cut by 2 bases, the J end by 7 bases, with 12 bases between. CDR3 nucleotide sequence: TGTGCCAGCAGTGAAGGGATGGGAATCCAGCCCCAGCATTTT. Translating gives CASSEGMGIQPQHF.

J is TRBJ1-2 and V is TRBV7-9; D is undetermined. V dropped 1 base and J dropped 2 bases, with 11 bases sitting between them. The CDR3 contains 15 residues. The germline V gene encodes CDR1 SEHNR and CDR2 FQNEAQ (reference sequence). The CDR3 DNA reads TGTGCCAGCAGCTTAGATGCCCTACGGAACTATGGCTACACCTTC. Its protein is CASSLDALRNYGYTF.

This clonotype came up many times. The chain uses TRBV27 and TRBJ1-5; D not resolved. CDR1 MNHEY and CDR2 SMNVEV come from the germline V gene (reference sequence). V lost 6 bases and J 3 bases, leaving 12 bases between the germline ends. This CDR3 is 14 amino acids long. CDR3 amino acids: CASSPLEVNQPQHF. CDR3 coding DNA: TGTGCCAGCAGCCCACTGGAGGTCAATCAGCCCCAGCATTTT.

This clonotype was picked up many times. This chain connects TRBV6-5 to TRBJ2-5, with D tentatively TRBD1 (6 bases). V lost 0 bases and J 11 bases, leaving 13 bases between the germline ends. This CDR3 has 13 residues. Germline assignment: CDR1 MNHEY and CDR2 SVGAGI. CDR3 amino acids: CASSYSTGFEQYF. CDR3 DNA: TGTGCCAGCAGTTACTCAACAGGGTTTGAACAGTACTTC.

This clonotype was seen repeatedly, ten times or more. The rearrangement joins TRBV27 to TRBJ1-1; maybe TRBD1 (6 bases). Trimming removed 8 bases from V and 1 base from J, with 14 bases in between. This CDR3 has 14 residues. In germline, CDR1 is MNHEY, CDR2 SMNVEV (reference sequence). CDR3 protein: CASVPLGANTEAFF. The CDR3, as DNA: TGTGCCAGCGTCCCTCTGGGGGCGAACACTGAAGCTTTCTTT.